The 7 T cell receptor beta chains presented below share a single source sample, sequenced in a study of blood T cell repertoires in COVID-19. The data were produced by immunoSEQ multiplex PCR, yet TCRdb's version contains in-frame clones alone and is incomplete. The data contain a few hundred thousand clones, 88% of them seen just once; the ten biggest clones take up about 1.2%. What was sequenced was PBMCs or T cells enriched from blood (not recorded which). All receptors derive from a woman aged 18-35 years who had recovered from COVID-19.

The table lists this clone with a count of one. This chain links TRBV18 with TRBJ2-2; 9 bases line up with TRBD1. The CDR3 covers 18 residues. V lost 3 bases and J lost 5; bases outside the gene matches: 13. In germline, CDR1 is KGHSH, CDR2 LQKENI. CDR3 sequence reads: CASSPRPTGGAETGELFF. The CDR3 DNA follows: TGTGCCAGCTCACCGCGTCCCACAGGGGGCGCAGAAACCGGGGAGCTGTTTTTT.

On this clone itself: Other DNA sequences in the same sample also yield this CDR3. The CDR3 nucleotides read TGTGCCAGCAGTTACTCCCAGGGAAGCAATCAGCCCCAGCATTTT. Its protein product is CASSYSQGSNQPQHF. The V call is TRBV6-5, the J call TRBJ1-5, with TRBD1 as a possible D gene (5 bases). From germline, CDR1 is MNHEY and CDR2 SVGAGI. The V end was cut by 0 bases, the J end by 1 base, with 7 bases between. The length of the CDR3 is 15 residues.

The chain employs TRBV6-6 and TRBJ2-7; D uncertain. Looked up from germline, CDR1 is MNHNY and CDR2 is SVGAGI (reference sequence). The CDR3 has 12 amino acids. V gave up 4 bases and J gave up 5 bases, with 9 bases separating them. In nucleotides, the CDR3 is TGTGCCAGCAGTTTCCGCGAGAACGAGCAGTACTTC. It yields the protein CASSFRENEQYF.

This clone has more than one count but fewer than ten. The chain recombines TRBV3-1 (or the pseudogene TRBV3-2) with TRBJ1-1; perhaps TRBD1 as D (5 bases). Germline V CDR1 and CDR2: LGHDT, YNNKEL (reference sequence). The V end was cut by 1 base, the J end by 2 bases, with 8 bases between. There are 14 residues in the CDR3. The CDR3 is CASSQVQGNTEAFF. DNA for the CDR3: TGTGCCAGCAGCCAAGTGCAGGGTAACACTGAAGCTTTCTTT.

The CDR3 bases are TGTGCCAGCAGCGTAGAAGGGACTAGCGGGTTTAAGGCAGATACGCAGTATTTT. This codes for CASSVEGTSGFKADTQYF. V is TRBV9 and J is TRBJ2-3; 12 positions agree with TRBD2. The V gene end was trimmed by 0 bases and the J gene end by 4 bases; junction bases not matched to a gene: 9. CDR1 and CDR2 from the germline V gene are SGDLS and YYNGEE. The CDR3 is 18 residues long.

J is TRBJ1-1 and V is TRBV13, with D possibly TRBD1 on 5 matching bases. The germline gives CDR1 PRHDT, CDR2 FYEKMQ (reference sequence). V lost 4 bases and J lost 11, with 20 bases in between. This CDR3 region has 14 residues. The DNA for the CDR3 is TGTGCCAGCAGCTCACCGGGACTTGCGATCGGGGCTTTCTTT. Protein product: CASSSPGLAIGAFF.

The rearrangement uses TRBV19 and TRBJ1-1; TRBD1 matches 7 bases. CDR3 size: 18 residues. Germline V gene sequence: CDR1 LNHDA, CDR2 SQIVND (reference sequence). The junction had 17 bases not matched to a gene; V was cut back by 3 bases and J by 4 bases. The CDR3 is CASSMNYDRVWTSTEAFF. DNA for the CDR3: TGTGCCAGTAGTATGAATTACGACAGGGTGTGGACGAGCACTGAAGCTTTCTTT.